These T cell receptor beta chains were read from a single sample in a study of blood T cell repertoires in COVID-19. Assay used: immunoSEQ multiplex PCR; TCRdb lists only in-frame clones, some missing. This table has 150,000 to 200,000 clones, about four fifths appearing once. The sample was peripheral blood. These receptors were collected from a human donor with acute or convalescent COVID-19. The donor label of this sample is uncertain. Both conserved end residues are part of each CDR3. The D gene is left open where the match is weak. Size tells how often a clone was seen (once, few, many) or the class of an expanded clone, and some rows leave it out.

v_gene,j_gene,abundance,d_gene,CDR3nt,CDR3aa
TRBV27,TRBJ2-7,.,TRBD2,TGTGCCAGCACCCTGATTAGCGGGAGGTCCTACGAGCAGTACTTC,CASTLISGRSYEQYF
TRBV7-2,TRBJ2-1,medium-sized,TRBD2,TGTGCCAGCAGCGCGACTAGCGGGACCCCCCAGTTCTTC,CASSATSGTPQFF
TRBV25-1,TRBJ1-6,.,TRBD1,TGTGCCAGCAGTGCACGACAGGGGGGAGATTCACCCCTCCACTTT,CASSARQGGDSPLHF
TRBV10-3,TRBJ2-7,.,TRBD2,TGTGCCATGAACAGCGGGAGCTCCTACGAGCAGTACTTC,CAMNSGSSYEQYF
TRBV11-2,TRBJ1-5,.,.,TGTGCCAGCAGCTTGACCGACAAAACCGGTCAGCCCCAGCATTTT,CASSLTDKTGQPQHF
TRBV5-6,TRBJ1-2,.,.,TGTGCCAGCAGCTTACTTCGTACAGCCGCGGGCTACACCTTC,CASSLLRTAAGYTF
TRBV7-9,TRBJ1-5,.,TRBD1,TGTGCCAGCAGCCCATCAGGGGGGAATAGCAATCAGCCCCAGCATTTT,CASSPSGGNSNQPQHF
TRBV18,TRBJ1-6,.,TRBD1,TGTGCCAGCTCAGACTGGACAGGGGAGGATTCACCCCTCCACTTT,CASSDWTGEDSPLHF
TRBV27,TRBJ2-7,.,.,TGTGCCAGTTTGTCCTTCGGGGGTCCATACGAGCAGTACTTC,CASLSFGGPYEQYF
TRBV7-3,TRBJ2-5,.,TRBD1,TGTGCCAGCAGCTTAGGGTCAGGGGGCCAGGCCCAGTACTTC,CASSLGSGGQAQYF
TRBV9,TRBJ2-7,few,.,TGTGCCAGCAGCGTAGTTAGGGAGGGGACAATACGCGAGCAGTACTTC,CASSVVREGTIREQYF
TRBV5-1,TRBJ2-7,once,TRBD1,TGCGCCAGCAGCCGGGACAGGCTTAACGAGCAGTACTTC,CASSRDRLNEQYF
TRBV5-4,TRBJ1-3,.,.,TGTGCCAGCAGCTTAGGCCGTGGCAGGACACTCTCTGGAAACACCATATATTTT,CASSLGRGRTLSGNTIYF
TRBV5-1,TRBJ1-2,few,TRBD1,TGCGCCAGCAGCTCGGACAGGGGTCGCTATGGCTACACCTTC,CASSSDRGRYGYTF
TRBV3-1/TRBV3-2,TRBJ2-2,.,.,TGTGCCAGCAGTCAAGCGGCGAACACCGGGGAGCTGTTTTTT,CASSQAANTGELFF
TRBV7-3,TRBJ2-1,.,.,TGTGCCAGCAGCCCGGGGGGCGCGGGGTCCTACAATGAGCAGTTCTTC,CASSPGGAGSYNEQFF
TRBV30,TRBJ2-3,.,.,TGTGCCTGGAGGGGACTGTCCAGCACAGATACGCAGTATTTT,CAWRGLSSTDTQYF
TRBV11-2,TRBJ1-6,.,TRBD1,TGTGCCAGCAGCTTAACTAAGACAGGGGGCCCTTCACCCCTCCACTTT,CASSLTKTGGPSPLHF
TRBV5-6,TRBJ2-7,few,TRBD2,TGTGCCAGCAGCCCGGGGACGGGGGGCTACGAGCAGTACTTC,CASSPGTGGYEQYF
TRBV7-3,TRBJ2-7,.,TRBD2,TGTGCCAGCAGCTGGACTAGCGGCTACGAGCAGTACTTC,CASSWTSGYEQYF
TRBV19,TRBJ1-1,.,.,TGTGCCATAAGGGATGGACAGACCAACACTGAAGCTTTCTTT,CAIRDGQTNTEAFF
TRBV9,TRBJ1-2,.,TRBD1,TGTGCCAGCAGCGTAGAGGGACAGGGGTACTATGGCTACACCTTC,CASSVEGQGYYGYTF
TRBV5-1,TRBJ1-5,.,.,TGCGCCAGCAGCTTGGCCGGGCAGGGCGACGAGCCCCAGCATTTT,CASSLAGQGDEPQHF
TRBV28,TRBJ1-5,once,TRBD1,TGTGCCAGCAGTTTAAGGCGCGGACAGGGCGATCAGCCCCAGCATTTT,CASSLRRGQGDQPQHF